This TCR beta chain was recorded in a study of cytomegalovirus exposure and HLA in healthy donors. Study information: An early release of data contained 70 million to 95 million unique TCRs, which came from HLA-typed donors.

In germline, CDR1 is MDHEN, CDR2 SYDVKM. V trimming: 7 bases; J trimming: 2 bases; junction bases outside the gene matches: 10. This CDR3 is built from 15 residues. Broader study findings: Several of the most significant clusters were apparently associated with common viral pathogens in a later analysis. After further analysis at a later stage, around 17,000 TCR beta sequences were associated with HLA alleles at 0.05 false discovery rate.

13 Jbeta primers and 60 Vbeta primers were used for the PCR. The repertoire was sequenced with immunoSEQ multiplex PCR; TCRdb's copy has only in-frame clones and lacks some. Of about 200,000 clones listed, around 82% were seen once; the top ten hold 2.9%. On this clone itself: What it binds is not known.

Participants comprised healthy donors of bone marrow. Sequencing was performed on PBMCs. The rearrangement links TRBV28 to TRBJ2-7; 8 nucleotides align to TRBD1. The source is a woman in her twenties or thirties in good health and CMV-seronegative. CDR3 sequence (DNA): TGTGCCAGCACCCCCAGGGGGCCCCTTACCTACGAGCAGTACTTC. The encoded protein is CASTPRGPLTYEQYF.